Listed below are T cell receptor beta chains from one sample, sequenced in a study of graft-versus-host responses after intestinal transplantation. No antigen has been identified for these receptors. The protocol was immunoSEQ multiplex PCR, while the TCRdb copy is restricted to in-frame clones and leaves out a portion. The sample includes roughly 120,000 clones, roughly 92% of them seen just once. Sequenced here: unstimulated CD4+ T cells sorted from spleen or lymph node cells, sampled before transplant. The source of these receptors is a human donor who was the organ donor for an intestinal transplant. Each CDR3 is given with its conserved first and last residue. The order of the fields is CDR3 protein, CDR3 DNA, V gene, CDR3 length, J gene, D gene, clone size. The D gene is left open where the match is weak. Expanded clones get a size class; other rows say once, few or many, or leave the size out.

CDR3 protein: CASSKGTGKNYGYTF
CDR3 DNA: TGTGCCAGTAGTAAAGGGACAGGGAAAAACTATGGCTACACCTTC
V gene: TRBV19
CDR3 length: 15
J gene: TRBJ1-2
D gene: TRBD1
clone size: -

CDR3 protein: CASSPEGGRAQETQYF
CDR3 DNA: TGTGCCAGCAGCCCAGAAGGCGGGAGGGCCCAAGAGACCCAGTACTTC
V gene: TRBV4-2
CDR3 length: 16
J gene: TRBJ2-5
D gene: TRBD2
clone size: -

CDR3 protein: CASSLVSAGGDEQFF
CDR3 DNA: TGTGCCAGCAGCTTGGTCTCGGCAGGGGGAGATGAGCAGTTCTTC
V gene: TRBV5-4
CDR3 length: 15
J gene: TRBJ2-1
D gene: TRBD1
clone size: -

CDR3 protein: CASARWTSGSTDTQYF
CDR3 DNA: TGTGCCAGCGCACGTTGGACTAGCGGGAGTACAGATACGCAGTATTTT
V gene: TRBV19
CDR3 length: 16
J gene: TRBJ2-3
D gene: TRBD2
clone size: -

CDR3 protein: CASSPLPSDRWTQYF
CDR3 DNA: TGTGCCAGCAGCCCACTGCCTAGCGACCGTTGGACCCAGTACTTC
V gene: TRBV7-2
CDR3 length: 15
J gene: TRBJ2-5
D gene: -
clone size: -

CDR3 protein: CASSLQGNEAFF
CDR3 DNA: TGTGCCAGCAGCCTGCAAGGTAATGAAGCTTTCTTT
V gene: TRBV7-9
CDR3 length: 12
J gene: TRBJ1-1
D gene: -
clone size: -

CDR3 protein: CASSLWGLRETDTQYF
CDR3 DNA: TGTGCCAGCAGTTTATGGGGACTCCGAGAGACAGATACGCAGTATTTT
V gene: TRBV28
CDR3 length: 16
J gene: TRBJ2-3
D gene: -
clone size: -

CDR3 protein: CASRAGTSGYEQYF
CDR3 DNA: TGTGCCAGCAGAGCCGGGACTAGCGGCTACGAGCAGTACTTC
V gene: TRBV6-5
CDR3 length: 14
J gene: TRBJ2-7
D gene: TRBD2
clone size: once

CDR3 protein: CASSQTGRPEAFF
CDR3 DNA: TGCGCCAGCAGCCAGACAGGCCGACCTGAAGCTTTCTTT
V gene: TRBV4-1
CDR3 length: 13
J gene: TRBJ1-1
D gene: -
clone size: -

CDR3 protein: CAISEREGIRYEQYF
CDR3 DNA: TGTGCCATCAGTGAGCGGGAAGGGATTAGGTACGAGCAGTACTTC
V gene: TRBV10-3
CDR3 length: 15
J gene: TRBJ2-7
D gene: -
clone size: -

CDR3 protein: CASSYSGTSGEAFF
CDR3 DNA: TGTGCCAGCAGTTATTCGGGGACATCTGGTGAAGCTTTCTTT
V gene: TRBV6-6
CDR3 length: 14
J gene: TRBJ1-1
D gene: -
clone size: -

CDR3 protein: CSAHRAETQYF
CDR3 DNA: TGCAGTGCACACAGGGCGGAGACCCAGTACTTC
V gene: TRBV20-1
CDR3 length: 11
J gene: TRBJ2-5
D gene: -
clone size: -

CDR3 protein: CATREVGVANEQFF
CDR3 DNA: TGTGCCACCAGAGAAGTCGGAGTCGCCAATGAGCAGTTCTTC
V gene: TRBV4-2
CDR3 length: 14
J gene: TRBJ2-1
D gene: -
clone size: -

CDR3 protein: CASSRDSFSGNTIYF
CDR3 DNA: TGTGCCAGCAGCCGGGACAGCTTCTCTGGAAACACCATATATTTT
V gene: TRBV6-5
CDR3 length: 15
J gene: TRBJ1-3
D gene: TRBD1
clone size: -

CDR3 protein: CASSPNRRREYGYTF
CDR3 DNA: TGTGCCAGCTCACCTAACAGGAGGCGGGAGTATGGCTACACCTTC
V gene: TRBV18
CDR3 length: 15
J gene: TRBJ1-2
D gene: -
clone size: -

CDR3 protein: CASSLLSPPAGGTEAFF
CDR3 DNA: TGTGCCAGCAGTTTATTATCCCCCCCCGCAGGAGGTACTGAAGCTTTCTTT
V gene: TRBV28
CDR3 length: 17
J gene: TRBJ1-1
D gene: -
clone size: -